The 21 T cell receptor beta chains given below trace back to one sample, sequenced in a study of blood T cells in healthy people across ages. The second PCR ran about 6 to 11 cycles with a sample-barcoded 5' primer and J-beta primers. In TCRdb, the 5' RACE reads were re-called with MiXCR into one record per CDR3 protein. The sample lists around 1.5 million distinct CDR3 sequences; around 39% were seen once. The source material was blood. These receptors all come from a woman aged 18-29 years in good health.

Of note for this clonotype: The junction and the germline gene differ at one end; a read error may be behind it. The chain uses TRBV29-1 and TRBJ1-2; maybe TRBD1 (5 bases). There are 15 residues in the CDR3. CDR1 SQVTM and CDR2 ANQGSEA come from the germline V gene. The CDR3 bases are TGCAGCGTTGAAGATCCGAGAGGGGATAACCATGGCTACACCTTC. Its translation is CSVEDPRGDNHGYTF.

A remark on this clonotype: A read error may produce the germline difference seen at one junction end. CDR3 bases: TGTGCCAGCAGCTTAAAACAGAACAATGGGCAGTTCTTC. Protein sequence: CASSLKQNNGQFF. The rearrangement uses TRBV7-2 and TRBJ2-1; D gene ambiguous. Germline V lookup: CDR1 SGHTA, CDR2 FQGNSA. CDR3 length: 13 amino acids.

The J gene is TRBJ1-4, the V gene TRBV3-1; no clear D. CDR3 size: 13 residues. V was trimmed by 0 bases and J by 8 bases, leaving 7 bases between them. CDR1 LGHDT and CDR2 YNNKEL come from the germline V gene (reference sequence). CDR3 sequence: CASSQDTREKLFF. The CDR3 nucleotides read TGTGCCAGCAGCCAAGATACGAGGGAAAAACTGTTTTTT. Full variable domain (outside the CDR3, taken from reference TRBV3-1 and TRBJ1-4): DTAVSQTPKYLVTQMGNDKSIKCEQNLGHDTMYWYKQDSKKFLKIMFSYNNKELIINETVPNRFSPKSPDKAHLNLHINSLELGDSAVYFCASSQDTREKLFFGSGTQLSVL.

This clonotype was seen only a few times. The chain uses TRBV2 and TRBJ2-7; D gene unclear. The CDR3 has 13 amino acids. Trimming left V 4 bases short and J 0 bases short, with 7 bases between. Germline CDR1 reads SNHLY; CDR2 reads FYNNEI. The CDR3 spells CASSGSLSYEQYF. In DNA form, the CDR3 reads TGTGCCAGCAGTGGCAGCCTCTCCTACGAGCAGTACTTC.

CDR3 DNA sequence: TGTGCCAGCAGCCAAGGGGTTGTGTGGAATGAGCAGTTCTTC. Protein: CASSQGVVWNEQFF. The genes are TRBV3-1 and TRBJ2-1, with D unresolved. Germline V gives CDR1 LGHDT, CDR2 YNNKEL (reference sequence). V lost 1 base and J lost 7, with 11 bases in between. The CDR3 consists of 14 residues.

This clonotype was counted between two and nine times. The V and J genes are TRBV12-3 or TRBV12-4 and TRBJ1-5; D perhaps matches TRBD1 (5 bases). V lost 5 bases and J 7 bases, leaving 12 bases between the germline ends. The CDR3 is 13 amino acids. CDR3 in DNA: TGTGCCAGCAGTCCAGGGTCTTGGCAGCCCCAGCATTTT. Its translation: CASSPGSWQPQHF.

The chain couples TRBV7-9 to TRBJ2-7, with D possibly matching TRBD2 (8 bases). The V end was cut by 0 bases, the J end by 1 base, with 25 bases between. The germline CDR1 and CDR2 sequences are SEHNR and FQNEAQ (reference sequence). This CDR3 has 20 residues. The CDR3 reads CASSLATGTSSLRLSYEQYF. CDR3 DNA sequence: TGTGCCAGCAGCTTAGCGACAGGGACTAGTTCCCTCCGGTTGTCCTACGAGCAGTACTTC.

The V call is TRBV20-1, the J call TRBJ2-7; D is undetermined. CDR1 and CDR2 from the germline V gene are DFQATT and SNEGSKA (reference sequence). Trimming stripped 0 bases from V and 0 bases from J, with 6 bases between. This CDR3 region has 13 residues. The CDR3 reads CSAREPNSYEQYF. The CDR3 DNA sequence: TGCAGTGCTAGAGAGCCCAACTCCTACGAGCAGTACTTC.

This clonotype has more than one count but fewer than ten. The V gene is TRBV10-3, the J gene TRBJ2-7; the D gene is possibly TRBD1 (5 bases). V was shortened by 6 bases and J by 3 bases, with 9 bases between the two germline ends. Germline-derived CDR1 and CDR2 are ENHRY and SYGVKD. CDR3 size: 12 residues. The CDR3 DNA follows: TGTGCCATCAGACCCGACAGCTACGAGCAGTACTTC. It encodes CAIRPDSYEQYF.

There are a few counts of this clonotype. The rearrangement uses TRBV20-1 and TRBJ2-1; D gene uncertain. The V gene's germline CDR1 is DFQATT and CDR2 SNEGSKA (reference sequence). Trimming cost V 5 bases and J 7 bases, with 18 bases left between them. The CDR3 sequence is 14 residues long. The CDR3 region has the DNA TGCAGTGCTTTAGCTCTGACCGAAAATAATGAGCAGTTCTTC. This codes for CSALALTENNEQFF.

This chain connects TRBV4-1 to TRBJ1-5; D gene unclear. Trimming pared 3 bases from V and 0 bases from J, leaving 6 bases between. The germline CDR1 and CDR2 sequences are MGHRA and YSYEKL. The CDR3 runs to 14 residues. CDR3 in DNA: TGCGCCAGCAGCCACACTTATAGCAATCAGCCCCAGCATTTT. Translating it yields CASSHTYSNQPQHF.

This clonotype was detected only a few times. The chain has TRBV25-1 and TRBJ1-1, with 9 bases that match TRBD1. The CDR3 runs to 16 residues. Germline V gene data show CDR1 as MGHDK and CDR2 as SYGVNS. The junction had 3 bases not matched to a gene; V was cut back by 1 base and J by 0 bases. The CDR3 is CASSESGTGLNTEAFF. CDR3 DNA sequence: TGTGCCAGCAGTGAATCGGGGACAGGGTTGAACACTGAAGCTTTCTTT.

V gene TRBV7-9 combines with J gene TRBJ1-1, with 8 bases aligning to TRBD1. The CDR3 has 15 amino acids. V shed 4 bases, J shed 2 bases, and the junction held 6 bases outside the gene matches. In germline, CDR1 is SEHNR, CDR2 FQNEAQ (reference sequence). In DNA form, the CDR3 reads TGTGCCAGCAGCTCTAATGCAGGGGGCAACACTGAAGCTTTCTTT. Encoded protein: CASSSNAGGNTEAFF.

The CDR3 nucleotides read TGTGCCAGCAGACAAATCGACAGGGAAAGCTCCTACGAGCAGTACTTC. This translates into CASRQIDRESSYEQYF. The chain is built from TRBV27 and TRBJ2-7, with 7 nucleotides matching TRBD1. The CDR3 has 16 amino acids. V dropped 6 bases and J dropped 0; count of bases not matched to a gene: 11. Per germline, CDR1 MNHEY and CDR2 SMNVEV (reference sequence).

V and J are TRBV28 and TRBJ1-4, with a weak D call TRBD1 (5 bases). The germline gives CDR1 MDHEN, CDR2 SYDVKM. The CDR3 sequence is 16 residues long. The V gene lost 7 bases and the J gene lost 2 bases, with 17 bases spanning the gap. The CDR3 DNA follows: TGTGCCAGCACTAACCCCGGGGGGGAGACTAATGAAAAACTGTTTTTT. As protein: CASTNPGGETNEKLFF.

The chain recombines TRBV14 with TRBJ2-7; D tentatively fits TRBD1 or TRBD2 (6 bases each). V lost 4 bases and J 2 bases, leaving 15 bases between the germline ends. This CDR3 has 15 amino acids. Per the germline V gene, CDR1 is SGHDN and CDR2 is FVKESK. CDR3 loop: CASSRKRGPAYEQYF. The CDR3 coding sequence is TGTGCCAGCAGCCGGAAACGGGGGCCCGCCTACGAGCAGTACTTC.

The genes are TRBV20-1 and TRBJ2-5; D may match TRBD1 or TRBD2 (5 bases each). This CDR3 spans 12 amino acids. Germline V lookup: CDR1 DFQATT, CDR2 SNEGSKA (reference sequence). Trimming removed 7 bases from V and 4 bases from J, with 13 bases in between. The CDR3 spells CSEIRGPETQYF. CDR3 DNA sequence: TGCAGTGAGATTCGGGGACCAGAGACCCAGTACTTC.

J is TRBJ1-1 and V is TRBV7-8; a weak D match, TRBD1 (6 bases). V dropped 5 bases and J dropped 5 bases, with 12 bases sitting between them. The germline V gene encodes CDR1 SGHVS and CDR2 FQNEAQ. The CDR3 loop spans 13 amino acids. The CDR3 region is CASSAGATTEAFF. CDR3 DNA: TGTGCCAGCAGCGCAGGGGCGACGACTGAAGCTTTCTTT.

This chain uses TRBV21-1 with TRBJ1-2; no check of the table's D call, TRBD1, against the DNA was made. TRBV21-1 is a pseudogene. CDR3 length: 13 amino acids. The CDR3 DNA is TGTGCCAGCAGCATTCCGGGGGGCGGTGGCTACACCTTC. Residues: CASSIPGGGGYTF.

The table lists this clonotype with a few counts. The J gene is TRBJ2-5, the V gene TRBV3-1; 10 bases are a match to TRBD2. In germline, CDR1 is LGHDT, CDR2 YNNKEL (reference sequence). Losses at the gene ends were 9 bases for V and 1 base for J; bases not matched to a gene: 5. The CDR3 runs to 14 residues. DNA for the CDR3: TGTGCCAGTTTTAAGCGGGGGGGCCAAGAGACCCAGTACTTC. Translating gives CASFKRGGQETQYF.

This rearrangement joins TRBV6-2 or TRBV6-3 to TRBJ2-1; TRBD2 aligns across 11 bases. V was clipped by 3 bases and J by 9 bases; unmatched bases: 4. The germline V gene has CDR1 MNHEY and CDR2 SVGEGT. The CDR3 totals 14 residues. DNA of the CDR3: TGTGCCAGCAGTTATAGCGGGAGGGCCGTTGAGCAGTTCTTC. This gives the protein CASSYSGRAVEQFF.